These 11 T cell receptor beta chains were all obtained from the same sample, sequenced in a study of Ad26.COV2.S vaccination and SARS-CoV-2 variants (dated by TCRdb to the early 2020s). The library was made by the immunoSEQ multiplex PCR assay. TCRdb limited this immuneACCESS table to in-frame rearrangements with V and J called. A share of clones is missing; checked studies link under half to unresolved V genes, and the rest is unexplained. This sample holds approximately 460,000 clones; nearly 90% were observed only once. Clones ranked in the top ten supply more than 1.5% of the sample. What the treatment or condition label conveys for this sample: about 20 received Ad26.COV2.S at low or high dose, single or two shots; about 5 received placebo; per-sample allocation not given. Repertoires of vaccine and placebo recipients were sequenced from samples taken on day 63 after the first injection. The input for sequencing was peripheral blood, taken in a trial of Ad26.COV2.S vaccine versus placebo. The receptors stem from a person between 18 and 65 years old who received the Ad26.COV2.S COVID-19 vaccine or a placebo.

Comment on this clone: Other DNA sequences of this sample code for an identical CDR3. V and J are TRBV28 and TRBJ2-1; 8 positions agree with TRBD2. Looked up from germline, CDR1 is MDHEN and CDR2 is SYDVKM. The CDR3 totals 14 residues. V was clipped by 4 bases and J by 4 bases; unmatched bases: 3. CDR3 amino acids: CASSSGTSYNEQFF. The CDR3 DNA reads as TGTGCCAGCAGTTCCGGGACTAGTTACAATGAGCAGTTCTTC.

The chain combines TRBV10-3 with TRBJ2-1, with D uncertain. V was trimmed by 6 bases and J by 7 bases, leaving 19 bases between them. This CDR3 has 15 amino acids. The germline V gene has CDR1 ENHRY and CDR2 SYGVKD. The CDR3 bases are TGTGCCATCAGGGACGGATTAAACGACGGGAATGAGCAGTTCTTC. This codes for CAIRDGLNDGNEQFF.

V usage is TRBV9 and J usage is TRBJ2-7; 11 nucleotides align to TRBD2. This CDR3 is 14 amino acids long. Germline V gene lookup returns CDR1 SGDLS and CDR2 YYNGEE. After removal of 3 bases from V and 5 bases from J, the junction contained 4 bases not matched to a gene. In nucleotides, the CDR3 is TGTGCCAGCAGCGCCACGGGACTAGCGGACGAGCAGTACTTC. Translation: CASSATGLADEQYF.

This sequence joins TRBV11-2 and TRBJ1-1; D possibly corresponds to TRBD1 (6 bases). This CDR3 has 16 residues. The ends were cut back, 6 bases at V and 3 bases at J, with 20 bases in the middle. Germline V gene sequence: CDR1 SGHAT, CDR2 FQNNGV. The CDR3 spells CASSPIRGARDTEAFF. Written as DNA, the CDR3 is TGTGCCAGCAGTCCGATACGGGGGGCGAGGGACACTGAAGCTTTCTTT. The full variable domain, in which reference TRBV11-2 and TRBJ1-1 provide the parts outside the CDR3, is EAGVAQSPRYKIIEKRQSVAFWCNPISGHATLYWYQQILGQGPKLLIQFQNNGVVDDSQLPKDRFSAERLKGVDSTLKIQPAKLEDSAVYLCASSPIRGARDTEAFFGQGTRLTVV.

This chain uses TRBV27 with TRBJ2-3; D unclear. Trimming stripped 6 bases from V and 9 bases from J, with 22 bases between. Germline V CDR1 and CDR2: MNHEY, SMNVEV (reference sequence). The CDR3 is made up of 15 amino acids. The CDR3 sequence is CASRSRAPGQKTQYF. The DNA of the CDR3 is TGTGCCAGCAGGTCCCGGGCTCCCGGCCAGAAAACGCAGTATTTT.

The chain couples TRBV11-2 to TRBJ2-2, with D possibly matching TRBD1 (5 bases). The V and J ends lost 5 bases and 2 bases respectively, with 9 bases between them. CDR1 is SGHAT, CDR2 FQNNGV, per germline. CDR3 length equals 14 residues. In nucleotides, the CDR3 is TGTGCCAGCAGCCAAGACAGAAACACCGGGGAGCTGTTTTTT. Its protein product is CASSQDRNTGELFF.

The chain recombines TRBV3-1 (or the pseudogene TRBV3-2) with TRBJ2-1; D gene ambiguous. The ends were cut back, 3 bases at V and 10 bases at J, with 19 bases in the middle. The CDR3 length is 15 residues. CDR1 is LGHDT and CDR2 is YNNKEL in the germline V gene (reference sequence). The CDR3 sequence: CASSHRSSMIKEQFF. The CDR3 bases are TGTGCCAGCAGCCACCGTAGTAGTATGATCAAGGAGCAGTTCTTC.

This sequence joins TRBV7-2 and TRBJ1-6; D is undetermined. Deletions cut 5 bases from V and 9 bases from J, with 14 bases between. This CDR3 comprises 14 residues. Germline V gene lookup returns CDR1 SGHTA and CDR2 FQGNSA. This CDR3 is CASSLRTAGSPLHF. The CDR3 DNA follows: TGTGCCAGCAGCCTAAGAACAGCGGGTTCACCCCTCCACTTT.

The chain employs TRBV7-6 and TRBJ1-1; maybe TRBD1 (5 bases). The ends were cut back, 5 bases at V and 3 bases at J, with 16 bases in the middle. The CDR3 has 15 residues. Germline CDR1 and CDR2: SGHVS and FNYEAQ. In nucleotides, the CDR3 is TGTGCCAGCAGCCGCCGGGGGATGGGTGACACTGAAGCTTTCTTT. Amino acids: CASSRRGMGDTEAFF.

The chain carries TRBV12-3 or TRBV12-4 and TRBJ1-1, with D unclear. The CDR3 is made up of 13 amino acids. The V and J ends lost 5 bases and 3 bases respectively, with 10 bases between them. The CDR3 loop is CASSPPRDTEAFF. The CDR3, as DNA: TGTGCCAGCAGTCCCCCAAGAGACACTGAAGCTTTCTTT.

The chain recombines TRBV19 with TRBJ1-4, with a possible D match to TRBD1 (6 bases). V was clipped by 6 bases and J by 0 bases, with 14 bases between them. The CDR3 is 16 amino acids. Germline V gives CDR1 LNHDA, CDR2 SQIVND (reference sequence). The CDR3 region has the DNA TGTGCCAGTAGCTCAAAGGGACACTCAACTAATGAAAAACTGTTTTTT. Its translation: CASSSKGHSTNEKLFF.